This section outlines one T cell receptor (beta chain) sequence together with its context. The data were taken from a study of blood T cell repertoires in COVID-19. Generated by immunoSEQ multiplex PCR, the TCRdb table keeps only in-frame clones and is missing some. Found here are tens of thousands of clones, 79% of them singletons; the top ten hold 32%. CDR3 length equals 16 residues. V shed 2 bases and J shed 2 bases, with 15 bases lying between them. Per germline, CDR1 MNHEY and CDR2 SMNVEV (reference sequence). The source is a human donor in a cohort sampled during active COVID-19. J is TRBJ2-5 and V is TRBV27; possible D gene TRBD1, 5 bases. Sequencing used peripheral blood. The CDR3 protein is CASSLIFPRQQETQYF. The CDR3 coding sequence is TGTGCCAGCAGTTTAATTTTTCCGCGACAGCAAGAGACCCAGTACTTC.